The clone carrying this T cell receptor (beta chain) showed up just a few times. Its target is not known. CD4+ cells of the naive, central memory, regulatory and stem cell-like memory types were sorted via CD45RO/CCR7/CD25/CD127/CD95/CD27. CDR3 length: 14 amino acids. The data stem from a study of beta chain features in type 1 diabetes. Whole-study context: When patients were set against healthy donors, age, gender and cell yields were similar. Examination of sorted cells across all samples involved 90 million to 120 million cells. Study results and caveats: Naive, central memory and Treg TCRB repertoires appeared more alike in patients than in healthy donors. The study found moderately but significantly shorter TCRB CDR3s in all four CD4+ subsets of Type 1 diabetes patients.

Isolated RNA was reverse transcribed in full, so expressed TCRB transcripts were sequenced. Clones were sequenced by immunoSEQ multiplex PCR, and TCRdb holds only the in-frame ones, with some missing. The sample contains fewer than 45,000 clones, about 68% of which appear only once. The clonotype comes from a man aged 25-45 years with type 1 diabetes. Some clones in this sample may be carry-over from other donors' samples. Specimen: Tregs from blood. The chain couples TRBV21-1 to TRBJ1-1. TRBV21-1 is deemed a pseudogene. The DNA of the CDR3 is TGTGCCAGGTCCACCCTGGGGTCGGGGACTGAAGCTTTCTTT. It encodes CARSTLGSGTEAFF.